The 32 T cell receptor beta chains below all came from one sample that was sequenced in a study of Ad26.COV2.S vaccination and SARS-CoV-2 variants. Libraries were prepared by immunoSEQ multiplex PCR; TCRdb keeps only in-frame clonotypes and omits some of them. The sample consists of 300,000 to 400,000 clones, around nine tenths of them appearing once. The treatment: 15 to 20 received Ad26.COV2.S at low or high dose, single or two shots; about 5 received placebo; per-sample allocation not given. Repertoires come from day 63 after the first vaccine or placebo injection. Here the sequenced sample was peripheral blood, taken in a trial of Ad26.COV2.S vaccine versus placebo. These TCRs come from a person aged 18-60 years who received the Ad26.COV2.S COVID-19 vaccine or a placebo.

This chain joins TRBV27 and TRBJ2-1; 8 nucleotides align to TRBD1. Germline V lookup: CDR1 MNHEY, CDR2 SMNVEV (reference sequence). V was pared by 1 base and J by 3 bases, with 5 bases of the junction left unmatched. The CDR3 is 16 residues long. CDR3 nucleotide sequence: TGTGCCAGCAGTTTATTCTGGACAGGGAGCTACAATGAGCAGTTCTTC. Its protein is CASSLFWTGSYNEQFF.

This clone has a handful of counts. The chain couples TRBV4-1 to TRBJ2-1; D may be TRBD2 (5 bases). V was pared by 1 base and J by 7 bases, with 8 bases between. Germline V gives CDR1 MGHRA, CDR2 YSYEKL. CDR3 length: 13 amino acids. The CDR3 spells CASSQGGQNEQFF. The CDR3 DNA reads as TGCGCCAGCAGCCAAGGAGGGCAGAATGAGCAGTTCTTC.

The rearrangement joins TRBV12-3 or TRBV12-4 to TRBJ2-1, with a weak D call TRBD1 (5 bases). V was clipped by 5 bases and J by 9 bases, with 14 bases between them. This CDR3 is 13 amino acids long. The CDR3 nucleotides read TGTGCCAGCAGTCCCTCCCCAGGGATTGAGCAGTTCTTC. Encoded protein: CASSPSPGIEQFF.

The chain carries TRBV11-3 and TRBJ1-4; TRBD1 might be the D (6 bases). The germline V and J ends were trimmed by 3 bases and 7 bases, with 18 bases remaining between them. Per the germline V gene, CDR1 is SGHNT and CDR2 is YENEEA. The CDR3 consists of 16 residues. The chain's CDR3 is CASSFSATKGGEKLFF. DNA of the CDR3: TGTGCCAGCAGCTTCTCTGCGACCAAAGGGGGTGAAAAACTGTTTTTT.

This clone was detected only a few times. V is TRBV6-1 and J is TRBJ1-6, with D hard to call. Per the germline V gene, CDR1 is MNHNS and CDR2 is SASEGT. The length of the CDR3 is 11 residues. V was clipped by 2 bases and J by 11 bases, with 4 bases between them. The CDR3 DNA reads TGTGCCAGCAGTGAAAAACCACCCCTCCACTTT. It yields the protein CASSEKPPLHF.

This clone turned up a few times. The V gene is TRBV5-4, the J gene TRBJ1-2; D may be TRBD1 (5 bases). The germline V gene encodes CDR1 SGHNT and CDR2 YYREEE (reference sequence). The CDR3 length is 14 residues. V dropped 4 bases and J dropped 2 bases, with 12 bases sitting between them. CDR3 protein: CASSPPTGNYGYTF. For the CDR3, the DNA is TGTGCCAGCAGCCCCCCCACAGGAAACTATGGCTACACCTTC.

This clone was seen just once. The chain is built from TRBV7-6 and TRBJ1-3; maybe TRBD1 (5 bases). Germline CDR1 SGHVS, CDR2 FNYEAQ. The ends were cut back, 1 base at V and 0 bases at J, with 10 bases in the middle. CDR3 size: 16 residues. The CDR3 nucleotides read TGTGCCAGCAGCTTAGTAGGGGCCCCCTCTGGAAACACCATATATTTT. This translates into CASSLVGAPSGNTIYF.

This clone was observed a few times. This same CDR3 is encoded by further DNA sequences in the sample. The chain carries TRBV14 and TRBJ2-7; D gene unclear. The CDR3 runs to 12 residues. Germline CDR1 reads SGHDN; CDR2 reads FVKESK. Between the trimmed V and J ends, which lost 1 base and 3 bases, there was a span of 4 bases. CDR3 amino acids: CASSQGGYEQYF. The DNA for the CDR3 is TGTGCCAGCAGCCAAGGGGGCTACGAGCAGTACTTC.

The gene calls are TRBV4-2 and TRBJ2-1; D tentatively reads TRBD1 or TRBD2 (5 bases each). The CDR3 runs 14 residues. CDR1 LGHNA and CDR2 YNFKEQ come from the germline V gene. V was shortened by 7 bases and J by 5 bases, with 15 bases between the two germline ends. Here the CDR3 reads CASTRDGLNNEQFF. CDR3 in DNA: TGTGCCAGCACTCGGGACGGCTTAAACAATGAGCAGTTCTTC.

The chain has TRBV4-1 and TRBJ1-1; D is perhaps TRBD1 (6 bases). Looked up from germline, CDR1 is MGHRA and CDR2 is YSYEKL. The V end lost 0 bases, the J end lost 5 bases, and 10 bases lay between the germline ends. The CDR3 has 14 amino acids. Here the CDR3 reads CASSQEVRGTEAFF. The CDR3, as DNA: TGCGCCAGCAGCCAAGAAGTCAGGGGAACTGAAGCTTTCTTT.

The chain has TRBV14 and TRBJ1-1, with no clear D. This CDR3 has 15 amino acids. CDR1 is SGHDN and CDR2 is FVKESK in the germline V gene. With 0 bases removed from V and 1 base from J, the gap between germline ends came to 9 bases. The CDR3 nucleotides are TGTGCCAGCAGCCAAGATGTCTACGGGAACACTGAAGCTTTCTTT. This sequence encodes CASSQDVYGNTEAFF.

The chain's CDR3 is CASSERGSGSGNTIYF. CDR3 coding DNA: TGTGCCAGCAGTGAAAGAGGCTCGGGCTCTGGAAACACCATATATTTT. The chain joins TRBV6-1 to TRBJ1-3; the D is unclear. The CDR3 spans 16 residues. The V end was cut by 2 bases, the J end by 0 bases, with 11 bases between. CDR1 and CDR2 (germline): MNHNS, SASEGT.

The CDR3 is CASSYMGGEQYF. In DNA, the CDR3 is TGTGCCAGCAGTTATATGGGGGGCGAGCAGTACTTC. The gene calls are TRBV12-3 or TRBV12-4 and TRBJ2-7; the D gene is possibly TRBD2 (6 bases). The V end lost 4 bases, the J end lost 6 bases, and 10 bases lay between the germline ends. The CDR3 is 12 residues long.

This chain uses TRBV27 with TRBJ1-2, with D maybe TRBD1 (5 bases). CDR1 and CDR2 (germline): MNHEY, SMNVEV (reference sequence). With 2 bases removed from V and 1 base from J, the gap between germline ends came to 8 bases. The CDR3 is 14 residues long. CDR3 residues: CASSLDSYNYGYTF. The CDR3 DNA sequence: TGTGCCAGCAGTTTAGACAGTTATAACTATGGCTACACCTTC.

The chain recombines TRBV20-1 with TRBJ1-3, with a weak D call TRBD1 (6 bases). The CDR3 contains 13 residues. Looked up from germline, CDR1 is DFQATT and CDR2 is SNEGSKA (reference sequence). V was pared by 3 bases and J by 2 bases, with 8 bases between. CDR3 amino acids: CSASGGPGNTIYF. CDR3 DNA: TGCAGTGCTAGTGGGGGGCCTGGAAACACCATATATTTT.

This clone was seen just once. The gene calls are TRBV7-2 and TRBJ1-5, with a tentative D call TRBD1 (6 bases). From germline, CDR1 is SGHTA and CDR2 FQGNSA. With 4 bases removed from V and 0 bases from J, the gap between germline ends came to 16 bases. The CDR3 contains 17 residues. CDR3 loop: CASSYRVLPNSNQPQHF. As DNA, the CDR3 is TGTGCCAGCAGCTACAGGGTGCTCCCTAATAGCAATCAGCCCCAGCATTTT.

The rearrangement joins TRBV7-6 to TRBJ1-3; D is undetermined. CDR3 length: 13 amino acids. V was shortened by 4 bases and J by 4 bases, with 8 bases between the two germline ends. CDR1 and CDR2 (germline): SGHVS, FNYEAQ. The CDR3 DNA is TGTGCCAGCAGCTCTGGACGGGGAAACACCATATATTTT. It codes for CASSSGRGNTIYF.

A few counts support this clone. The V gene is TRBV7-9, the J gene TRBJ1-2; no reliable D call. V was trimmed by 4 bases and J by 10 bases, leaving 10 bases between them. CDR1 and CDR2 from the germline V gene are SEHNR and FQNEAQ (reference sequence). There are 11 residues in the CDR3. The CDR3 reads CASSSVVAYTF. DNA of the CDR3: TGTGCCAGCAGCTCGGTGGTGGCCTACACCTTC.

This chain links TRBV6-5 with TRBJ2-7; 11 bases are a match to TRBD2. Germline V CDR1 and CDR2: MNHEY, SVGAGI. Trimming removed 6 bases from V and 6 bases from J; junction bases left unmatched: 4. The CDR3 sequence is 13 residues long. The DNA for the CDR3 is TGTGCCAGCAGAGTTGGACTAGCGGGCGAGCAGTACTTC. This translates into CASRVGLAGEQYF.

The chain couples TRBV19 to TRBJ2-3; weak D call: TRBD1 (6 bases). Germline-derived CDR1 and CDR2 are LNHDA and SQIVND (reference sequence). Trimming took off 10 bases at V and 0 bases at J, with 11 bases between the two ends. CDR3 length: 13 amino acids. CDR3 residues: CATQGSSTDTQYF. CDR3 bases: TGTGCCACGCAGGGGAGTAGCACAGATACGCAGTATTTT.

A note on this clone: Distinct nucleotide sequences in the sample also encode this CDR3. The V call is TRBV28, the J call TRBJ1-2, with a weak D call TRBD1 (6 bases). CDR3 size: 13 residues. Trimming took 7 bases from V and 4 from J, leaving 13 bases between them. The germline V gene encodes CDR1 MDHEN and CDR2 SYDVKM. The CDR3 spells CASNWGGPYGYTF. The DNA of the CDR3 is TGTGCCAGCAATTGGGGGGGGCCCTATGGCTACACCTTC.

This clone was seen a single time. The chain employs TRBV5-1 and TRBJ1-1; D uncertain. V lost 5 bases, J lost 0 bases, and 11 bases lay in between. There are 14 residues in the CDR3. From germline, CDR1 is SGHRS and CDR2 YFSETQ. CDR3 DNA: TGCGCCAGCAGTTCCAGTTTTATGAACACTGAAGCTTTCTTT. Protein sequence: CASSSSFMNTEAFF.

This clone was detected a few times. The chain is built from TRBV29-1 and TRBJ1-1, with D possibly TRBD1 on 5 matching bases. This CDR3 comprises 10 residues. Germline V lookup: CDR1 SQVTM, CDR2 ANQGSEA. Trimming took 1 base from V and 11 from J, leaving 8 bases between them. Here the CDR3 DNA reads TGCAGCGTTGAAGGCAGGGAGGCTTTCTTT. It yields the protein CSVEGREAFF.

The chain uses TRBV19 and TRBJ1-2; maybe TRBD1 (5 bases). This CDR3 region has 13 residues. Germline CDR1 reads LNHDA; CDR2 reads SQIVND (reference sequence). V lost 5 bases and J 8 bases, leaving 15 bases between the germline ends. The CDR3 region is CASSLRALWGYTF. The CDR3 region has the DNA TGTGCCAGTAGTCTCAGGGCCCTCTGGGGCTACACCTTC.

V is TRBV2 and J is TRBJ1-2; D might be TRBD1 (6 bases). With 1 base removed from V and 8 bases from J, the gap between germline ends came to 14 bases. Germline V gives CDR1 SNHLY, CDR2 FYNNEI. The CDR3 totals 14 residues. The CDR3 DNA reads as TGTGCCAGCAGTGAAGTTCGGGGGGGGCAAGGCTACACCTTC. This encodes CASSEVRGGQGYTF.

This chain uses TRBV6-1 with TRBJ2-5; TRBD1 might be the D (6 bases). Per germline, CDR1 MNHNS and CDR2 SASEGT. The CDR3 runs 17 residues. The ends were cut back, 4 bases at V and 4 bases at J, with 22 bases in the middle. The CDR3 spells CASSALPTQGFGETQYF. The CDR3 region has the DNA TGTGCCAGCAGTGCACTCCCGACACAGGGTTTTGGAGAGACCCAGTACTTC.

This sequence joins TRBV18 and TRBJ1-1; D gene uncertain. The germline gives CDR1 KGHSH, CDR2 LQKENI. Trimming pared 6 bases from V and 1 base from J, leaving 9 bases between. The CDR3 is made up of 13 amino acids. The CDR3 here is CASSQYRNTEAFF. CDR3 nucleotide sequence: TGTGCCAGCTCCCAATACAGGAACACTGAAGCTTTCTTT.

This clone has just a few counts. The chain recombines TRBV6-1 with TRBJ2-1; the match to TRBD2 covers 11 bases. J lost 6 bases, V lost 2 bases, and 9 bases had no gene match. Germline V gene sequence: CDR1 MNHNS, CDR2 SASEGT. This CDR3 is built from 17 residues. The CDR3 is CASSEYFGTSGFNEQFF. The DNA of the CDR3 is TGTGCCAGCAGTGAATATTTTGGGACTAGCGGATTCAATGAGCAGTTCTTC.

The chain combines TRBV7-2 with TRBJ2-1, with 16 bases fitting TRBD2. With V trimmed by 5 bases and J by 5 bases, 9 bases remained unmatched. The CDR3 contains 18 residues. From germline, CDR1 is SGHTA and CDR2 FQGNSA. CDR3 sequence reads: CASSGPSGLAGGDNEQFF. The CDR3 DNA sequence: TGTGCCAGCAGCGGCCCGTCGGGACTAGCGGGGGGGGACAATGAGCAGTTCTTC.

The chain is built from TRBV2 and TRBJ2-7; the match to TRBD1 covers 7 bases. With 7 bases clipped from V and 2 bases from J, the junction kept 8 bases outside the gene matches. The CDR3 has 14 amino acids. Germline V gene lookup returns CDR1 SNHLY and CDR2 FYNNEI. In DNA, the CDR3 is TGTGCCAGCATACTGGGACAGTATACCTACGAGCAGTACTTC. Its protein is CASILGQYTYEQYF.

This clone appeared once. The gene calls are TRBV4-2 and TRBJ1-1; 8 bases are shared with TRBD1. This CDR3 is built from 14 residues. The V segment lost 1 base and the J segment 8 bases; nucleotides outside the gene matches: 6. Germline loops: CDR1 LGHNA, CDR2 YNFKEQ. This CDR3 reads CASSQADRDREAFF. CDR3 DNA: TGTGCCAGCAGCCAAGCGGACAGGGACCGGGAAGCTTTCTTT.

This clone occurred once. This chain connects TRBV30 to TRBJ2-3; 8 bases are shared with TRBD2. Germline assignment: CDR1 GTSNPN and CDR2 SVGIG (reference sequence). The V gene end was trimmed by 4 bases and the J gene end by 0 bases; junction bases not matched to a gene: 6. The CDR3 length is 15 residues. For the CDR3, the DNA is TGTGCCTGGATCGGACTAGCCGGAAGCACAGATACGCAGTATTTT. This translates into CAWIGLAGSTDTQYF.